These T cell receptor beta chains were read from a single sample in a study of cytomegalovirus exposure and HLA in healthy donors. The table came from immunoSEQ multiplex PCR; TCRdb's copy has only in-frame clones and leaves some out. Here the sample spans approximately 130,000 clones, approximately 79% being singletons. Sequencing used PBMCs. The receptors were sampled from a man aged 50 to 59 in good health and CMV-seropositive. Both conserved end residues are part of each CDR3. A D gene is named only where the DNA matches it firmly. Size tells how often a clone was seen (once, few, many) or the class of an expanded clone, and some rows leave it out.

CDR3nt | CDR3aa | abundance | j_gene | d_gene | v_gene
TGTGCCAGCAGTTTTACCAGAAACTATGGCTACACCTTC | CASSFTRNYGYTF | NA | TRBJ1-2 | NA | TRBV28
TGTGCCAGCAGCTCCGACGACTCAATCCAACATTTT | CASSSDDSIQHF | NA | TRBJ2-3 | NA | TRBV5-4
TGTGCCAGCTCACTCTCCGGGACAGGGAGAACTGAAGCTTTCTTT | CASSLSGTGRTEAFF | NA | TRBJ1-1 | TRBD1 | TRBV18
TGCGCCAGCAGCCAGGGGACTAGCGGGTCCTATAATGAGCAGTTCTTC | CASSQGTSGSYNEQFF | NA | TRBJ2-1 | TRBD2 | TRBV4-1
TGTGCCAGCAGCGGGGAGGGGAGCTCCTATAATTCACCCCTCCACTTT | CASSGEGSSYNSPLHF | NA | TRBJ1-6 | NA | TRBV25-1
TGTGCCAGCAGTCCCGTTGCCAGCTCCTACAATGAGCAGTTCTTC | CASSPVASSYNEQFF | NA | TRBJ2-1 | NA | TRBV2
TGCAGCGTTGTGGGCGCCTCTGGAAACACCATATATTTT | CSVVGASGNTIYF | NA | TRBJ1-3 | NA | TRBV29-1
TGTGCCAGCAGTGAAGCCCGGACTAGCTACGAGCAGTACTTC | CASSEARTSYEQYF | NA | TRBJ2-7 | TRBD2 | TRBV2
TGTGCCAGCAGCTTACAGGATACATGGAGGGTCTCCTACGAGCAGTACTTC | CASSLQDTWRVSYEQYF | NA | TRBJ2-7 | NA | TRBV7-2
TGCGCCAGCAGCTTGGCAGCTAGCGGGTCCACAGATACGCAGTATTTT | CASSLAASGSTDTQYF | NA | TRBJ2-3 | TRBD2 | TRBV5-1
TGTGCCAGCAGCTCACCGGGACAGGGGGCAGGCTATGGCTACACCTTC | CASSSPGQGAGYGYTF | NA | TRBJ1-2 | TRBD1 | TRBV5-4
TGTGCCAGCAGTTACTCGACTGCTGGAAACACCATATATTTT | CASSYSTAGNTIYF | NA | TRBJ1-3 | NA | TRBV6-5
TGCGCCAGCAGCTCCGGGACAGCTAATTCACCCCTCCACTTT | CASSSGTANSPLHF | few | TRBJ1-6 | TRBD1 | TRBV5-1
TGTGCCAGCAGCTTGGGGGGGAGGGCAGGGGAGACCCAGTACTTC | CASSLGGRAGETQYF | NA | TRBJ2-5 | TRBD2 | TRBV5-5
TGTGCCAGCACTCAGTATTCTGGTGGAAACACCATATATTTT | CASTQYSGGNTIYF | NA | TRBJ1-3 | NA | TRBV2
TGTGCCAGCTCAGCACGGGGGGCCTACGAGCAGTACTTC | CASSARGAYEQYF | NA | TRBJ2-7 | TRBD2 | TRBV18
TGTTCCAGCCCCTCCGGAGGTCGTAACACCGGGGAGCTGTTTTTT | CSSPSGGRNTGELFF | once | TRBJ2-2 | NA | TRBV7-9
TGTGCCAGCAGCCTACAGGGTACCACAGATACGCAGTATTTT | CASSLQGTTDTQYF | NA | TRBJ2-3 | NA | TRBV27
TGTGCCAGCCGGGACAGGGGTGCCGGGGAGCTGTTTTTT | CASRDRGAGELFF | NA | TRBJ2-2 | TRBD1 | TRBV6-5
TGTGCCAGCAGCCAAGGGCAGGGAAACGTGGTCGCGGATGAAAAACTGTTTTTT | CASSQGQGNVVADEKLFF | NA | TRBJ1-4 | NA | TRBV14
TGTGCCAGCAGCCTTCCGGGACAGGGGAACACCGGGGAGCTGTTTTTT | CASSLPGQGNTGELFF | NA | TRBJ2-2 | TRBD1 | TRBV7-3
TGTGCCAGTAGTGACAGGGTGGGTCAGCCCCAGCATTTT | CASSDRVGQPQHF | NA | TRBJ1-5 | TRBD1 | TRBV19
TGTGCCAGCAGCGTTCGACTAGCGGGAGGTACCTACGAGCAGTACTTC | CASSVRLAGGTYEQYF | NA | TRBJ2-7 | TRBD2 | TRBV7-2
TGTGCCAGCAGCCAAGGACTAGCAGCTTACAATGAGCAGTTCTTC | CASSQGLAAYNEQFF | NA | TRBJ2-1 | TRBD2 | TRBV4-2
TGTGCCAGCAGACAGGGAAACTATGGCTACACCTTC | CASRQGNYGYTF | few | TRBJ1-2 | NA | TRBV6-5
TGTGCCAGCAGCTTATGGCGACAGAACTACAATGAGCAGTTCTTC | CASSLWRQNYNEQFF | few | TRBJ2-1 | NA | TRBV7-2
TGTGCCAGCAGCTTAGTCGGCAGGCAGACTGAAGCTTTCTTT | CASSLVGRQTEAFF | NA | TRBJ1-1 | NA | TRBV7-2
TGTGCCAGCAGCTCAAACCCCTGGGGGAGGGCTGAAGCTTTCTTT | CASSSNPWGRAEAFF | NA | TRBJ1-1 | NA | TRBV7-9
TGCGCCAGCAGCTCCGGACAGGACAATCAGCCCCAGCATTTT | CASSSGQDNQPQHF | NA | TRBJ1-5 | TRBD1 | TRBV5-1
TGCGCCAGCAGCCGGCAGTGGGGGGAGGGAAGCTATGGCTACACCTTC | CASSRQWGEGSYGYTF | few | TRBJ1-2 | NA | TRBV4-1
TGTGCCAGTCGCTACAGTGAAAAACTGTTTTTT | CASRYSEKLFF | NA | TRBJ1-4 | NA | TRBV6-1
TGTGCCAGCTCCAGGGAGGGGCCTAGCAATCAGCCCCAGCATTTT | CASSREGPSNQPQHF | NA | TRBJ1-5 | NA | TRBV6-5
TGTGCCAGCAGCTCTGGCGCCGAGGGGGGGGCGTTTCACGAGCAGTACTTC | CASSSGAEGGAFHEQYF | NA | TRBJ2-7 | NA | TRBV7-8
TGTGCCAGCAGCCCCCAGGGCGGGGCTCTTGTGAAGACCCAGTACTTC | CASSPQGGALVKTQYF | NA | TRBJ2-5 | NA | TRBV7-2
TGTGCCAGCTCATCGGACAGGGGGGGTGAGCAGTTCTTC | CASSSDRGGEQFF | NA | TRBJ2-1 | TRBD1 | TRBV18
TGCGCCAGCAGCTCGGGACAGGGGTATGGCTACACCTTC | CASSSGQGYGYTF | NA | TRBJ1-2 | TRBD1 | TRBV5-1
TGTGCCAGCAGCTCCGGGACAGGGGCGCAAGAGACCCAGTACTTC | CASSSGTGAQETQYF | NA | TRBJ2-5 | TRBD1 | TRBV7-3
TGTGCCAGCTCACGGGAGTCTGGGAATGAAAAACTGTTTTTT | CASSRESGNEKLFF | NA | TRBJ1-4 | NA | TRBV18
TGTGCCAGTAGTGCTGGGACACATAGCAATCAGCCCCAGCATTTT | CASSAGTHSNQPQHF | NA | TRBJ1-5 | NA | TRBV19
TGTGCCAGTAGTATTGGTCGACAGATTAACACCGGGGAGCTGTTTTTT | CASSIGRQINTGELFF | once | TRBJ2-2 | NA | TRBV19
TGTGCCAGCAGTGCGAGTAGCTCTGGAAACACCATATATTTT | CASSASSSGNTIYF | NA | TRBJ1-3 | NA | TRBV2
TGTGCCAGTAGTATAGAATCGGAAGGGGCGAGCCAGCATTTT | CASSIESEGASQHF | NA | TRBJ1-5 | NA | TRBV19
TGTGCCAGCAGTAGGCAGGGGGAAACAGATACGCAGTATTTT | CASSRQGETDTQYF | NA | TRBJ2-3 | TRBD1 | TRBV13
TGTGCCAGCAGCTTGGCGCGACAGGGTTTTGGAAACACCATATATTTT | CASSLARQGFGNTIYF | NA | TRBJ1-3 | TRBD1 | TRBV5-4
TGTGCCAGCAGCCCCATCGACAGGGTATATGGCTACACCTTC | CASSPIDRVYGYTF | NA | TRBJ1-2 | TRBD1 | TRBV6-6
TGTGCCAGCAGCTTAGGGCGCAATGAGCAGTTCTTC | CASSLGRNEQFF | NA | TRBJ2-1 | NA | TRBV7-3
TGTGCCACCAGCAGGACTAGATTGACAGGGCGCTATGGCTACACCTTC | CATSRTRLTGRYGYTF | few | TRBJ1-2 | TRBD1 | TRBV15
TGTGCCAGCAGTGACCACGGACAGGGTCTTCACTACACCTTC | CASSDHGQGLHYTF | NA | TRBJ1-2 | TRBD1 | TRBV6-1
TGTGCCAGCAGCTTAGGGGGCCGCAGGGGTGCAACTAATGAAAAACTGTTTTTT | CASSLGGRRGATNEKLFF | NA | TRBJ1-4 | NA | TRBV7-2
TGTGCCATCAGTGAGTCCGGGACTAGCGGGAGGTCCACAGATACGCAGTATTTT | CAISESGTSGRSTDTQYF | NA | TRBJ2-3 | TRBD2 | TRBV10-3
TGTGCCAGCAGAACTTGGACAGGGGCGGGAACTGAAGCTTTCTTT | CASRTWTGAGTEAFF | NA | TRBJ1-1 | TRBD1 | TRBV6-5
TGTGCCAGCACCTTGACGGGGGACCAGCCCCAGCATTTT | CASTLTGDQPQHF | NA | TRBJ1-5 | NA | TRBV7-9
TGTGCCAGCAGCGACTGGACAGGGGCTCGCACTGAAGCTTTCTTT | CASSDWTGARTEAFF | NA | TRBJ1-1 | TRBD1 | TRBV5-4
TGTGCCAGTGGGACTAGCGGTATGAGGGAGCAGTTCTTC | CASGTSGMREQFF | few | TRBJ2-1 | TRBD2 | TRBV11-3
TGCGCCAGCAGCTTCAGGGGGCCTTACGAGCAGTACTTC | CASSFRGPYEQYF | NA | TRBJ2-7 | TRBD1 | TRBV5-1